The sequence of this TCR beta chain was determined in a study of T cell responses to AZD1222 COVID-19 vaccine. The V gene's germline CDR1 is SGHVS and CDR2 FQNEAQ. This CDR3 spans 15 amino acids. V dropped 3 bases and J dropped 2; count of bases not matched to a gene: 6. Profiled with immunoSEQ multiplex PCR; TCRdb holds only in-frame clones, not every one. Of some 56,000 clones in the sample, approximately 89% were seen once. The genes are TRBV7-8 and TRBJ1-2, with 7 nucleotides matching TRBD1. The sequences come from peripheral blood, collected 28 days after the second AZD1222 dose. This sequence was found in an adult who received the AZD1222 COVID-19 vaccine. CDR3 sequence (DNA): TGTGCCAGCAGCTTGGGAGACAGGGAGAACTATGGCTACACCTTC. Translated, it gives CASSLGDRENYGYTF.